The clone carrying this T cell receptor beta chain showed up many times. RNA transcripts served as the template for amplifying TCR beta CDR3 regions. A set of HTBI primers served as the primers for a first-round RT-PCR of the TCR CDR3. From the multiplex PCR reads, TCRdb called clonotypes with MiXCR, one entry per CDR3 protein. Of about half a million distinct CDR3 sequences in the sample, just under 20% were seen once. This entry comes from a study of T cells in Graves' hyperthyroidism and ophthalmopathy. Trimming shortened V by 1 base and J by 9 bases, and 10 bases separated the two germline ends. Germline CDR1 DFQATT, CDR2 SNEGSKA (reference sequence). The CDR3 is made up of 12 amino acids.

The TCR sequence derives from a man aged 35 to 55 with Graves' ophthalmopathy. The chain employs TRBV20-1 and TRBJ2-1, with a weak D call TRBD2 (6 bases). What was sequenced was blood. The CDR3: CSARGRRAEQFF. CDR3 DNA sequence: TGCAGTGCTAGAGGCCGGAGGGCTGAGCAGTTCTTC.